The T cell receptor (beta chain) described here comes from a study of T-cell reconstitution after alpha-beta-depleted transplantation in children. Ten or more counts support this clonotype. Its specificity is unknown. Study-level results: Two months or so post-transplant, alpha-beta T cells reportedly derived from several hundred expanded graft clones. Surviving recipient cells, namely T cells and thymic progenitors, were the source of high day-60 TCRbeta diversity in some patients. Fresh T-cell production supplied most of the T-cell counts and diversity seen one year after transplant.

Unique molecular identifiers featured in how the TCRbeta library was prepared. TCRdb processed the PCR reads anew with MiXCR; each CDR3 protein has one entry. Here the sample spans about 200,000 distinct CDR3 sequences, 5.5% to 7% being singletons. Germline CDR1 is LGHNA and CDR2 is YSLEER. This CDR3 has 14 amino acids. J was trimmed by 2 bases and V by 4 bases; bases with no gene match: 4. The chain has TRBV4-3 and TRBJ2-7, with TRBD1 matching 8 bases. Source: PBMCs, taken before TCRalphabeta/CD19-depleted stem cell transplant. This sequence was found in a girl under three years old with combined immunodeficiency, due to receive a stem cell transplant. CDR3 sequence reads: CASSPTTGAYEQYF. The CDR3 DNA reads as TGCGCCAGCAGCCCAACGACAGGGGCCTACGAGCAGTACTTC.